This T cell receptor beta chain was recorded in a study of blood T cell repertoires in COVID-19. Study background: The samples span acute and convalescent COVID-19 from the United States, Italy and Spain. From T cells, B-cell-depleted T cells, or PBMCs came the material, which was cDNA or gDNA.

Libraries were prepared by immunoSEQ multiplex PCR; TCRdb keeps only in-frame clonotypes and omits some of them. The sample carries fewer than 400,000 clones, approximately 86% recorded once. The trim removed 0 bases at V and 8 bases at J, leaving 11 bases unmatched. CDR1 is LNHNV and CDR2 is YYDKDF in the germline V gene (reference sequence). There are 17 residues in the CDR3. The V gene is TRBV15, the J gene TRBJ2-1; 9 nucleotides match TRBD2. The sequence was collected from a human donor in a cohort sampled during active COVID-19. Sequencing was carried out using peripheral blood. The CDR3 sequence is CATSRDLLAGSFHEQFF. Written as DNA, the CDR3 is TGTGCCACCAGCAGAGATCTGCTAGCGGGATCTTTCCATGAGCAGTTCTTC.